The rows below give T cell receptor beta chains drawn from one sample of a study of blood T cell repertoires in COVID-19. TCRdb's copy holds only in-frame clones and misses some; the assay was immunoSEQ multiplex PCR. The data contain roughly 220,000 clones, more than 65% of them seen just once; the ten biggest clones take up less than 2.5%. The specimen sequenced was peripheral blood. Source of these receptors: a woman in her sixties or seventies with acute or convalescent COVID-19. The CDR3 runs from the conserved cysteine through the conserved F or W. A D gene is named only where the DNA matches it firmly. Only part of the rows carry a size: once, few, many, or a class if the clone is expanded.

j_call clone_size v_call d_call cdr3_nt cdr3_aa
TRBJ1-4 NA TRBV4-3 NA TGCGCCAGCAGCCCCGGGTCCCATAATGAAAAACTGTTTTTT CASSPGSHNEKLFF
TRBJ1-3 NA TRBV7-9 TRBD1 TGTGCCAGCAGCTTCCCGACAGGGCGAAAAGCTGGAAACACCATATATTTT CASSFPTGRKAGNTIYF
TRBJ2-6 NA TRBV7-2 NA TGTGCCAGCAGCTTGTTGGGCAGAACCTCTGGGGCCAACGTCCTGACTTTC CASSLLGRTSGANVLTF
TRBJ2-7 once TRBV7-9 TRBD1 TGTGCCAGCAGGGACAGGGACTCCTACGAGCAGTACTTC CASRDRDSYEQYF
TRBJ1-2 NA TRBV3-1/TRBV3-2 NA TGTGCCAGCAGCCATTTCCCTGCAGGGTTGGTCTATGGCTACACCTTC CASSHFPAGLVYGYTF
TRBJ2-7 NA TRBV5-6 NA TGTGCCAGCAGCTTGGGCGGAACCTACGAGCAGTACTTC CASSLGGTYEQYF
TRBJ2-3 once TRBV30 TRBD2 TGTGCCTTAACCCCTCTAGCGGGGGGGCTCGTAGATACGCAGTATTTT CALTPLAGGLVDTQYF
TRBJ2-7 NA TRBV12-3/TRBV12-4 NA TGTGCCAGCAGTTTTATCTACGAGCAGTACTTC CASSFIYEQYF
TRBJ2-1 NA TRBV11-2 NA TGTGCCAGCACCTCAGGACAGATCTCCTACAATGAGCAGTTCTTC CASTSGQISYNEQFF
TRBJ1-2 NA TRBV28 NA TGTGCCAGCACCCTAGGGGGGGCTGGCTATGGCTACACCTTC CASTLGGAGYGYTF
TRBJ2-1 NA TRBV11-2 TRBD1 TGTGCCAGCAGCCAGGACAGGGGGCTGTACAATGAGCAGTTCTTC CASSQDRGLYNEQFF
TRBJ1-1 NA TRBV3-1/TRBV3-2 TRBD1 TGTGCCAGCAGCCAAAACAGGGGGCTTTTTACTGAAGCTTTCTTT CASSQNRGLFTEAFF
TRBJ2-5 NA TRBV13 NA TGTGCCAGCAGCTCTGGCGGAAAACAAGAGACCCAGTACTTC CASSSGGKQETQYF
TRBJ1-2 NA TRBV6-7 NA TGTGCCAGCAGTTACCCCTGCAGAAAGTACTATGGCTACACCTTC CASSYPCRKYYGYTF
TRBJ2-1 NA TRBV6-1 NA TGTGCCAGCAGTGAAACCTACAGGTGGTCCTACAATGAGCAGTTCTTC CASSETYRWSYNEQFF
TRBJ2-1 NA TRBV6-1 TRBD2 TGTGCCAGCAGTGAGGCGGGGGGCTACTACAATGAGCAGTTCTTC CASSEAGGYYNEQFF
TRBJ2-5 NA TRBV30 TRBD2 TGTGCCTGGAGGGCTAGCGGGGGGGCAGTAGAGACCCAGTACTTC CAWRASGGAVETQYF
TRBJ2-1 NA TRBV5-4 NA TGTGCCAGCAGTATTGAAACAGCCGAGCAGTTCTTC CASSIETAEQFF
TRBJ1-3 once TRBV3-1/TRBV3-2 NA TGTGCCAGCAGCCAGCGCACAGGCAACTCTGGAAACACCATATATTTT CASSQRTGNSGNTIYF
TRBJ1-2 once TRBV30 NA TGTGCCTGGAGCGCAGGGGACTATGGCTACACCTTC CAWSAGDYGYTF